Described below is a single T cell receptor beta chain sequence and its context. This sample is part of a study of blood T cell repertoires in COVID-19. Study at large: Both acute and convalescent COVID-19 samples were obtained from the United States, Italy and Spain.

The method was immunoSEQ multiplex PCR; TCRdb's version includes in-frame clones alone and lacks a portion of them. Among 65,000 or so clones listed, roughly nine tenths were seen once. This CDR3 comprises 12 residues. V lost 3 bases and J lost 7, with 7 bases in between. This TCR derives from a man in his 60s with acute or convalescent COVID-19. The chain uses TRBV12-3 or TRBV12-4 and TRBJ1-5; no reliable D call. The specimen sequenced was peripheral blood. In DNA form, the CDR3 reads TGTGCCAGCAGTTTTTCCGGGCAGCCCCAGCATTTT. Protein: CASSFSGQPQHF.